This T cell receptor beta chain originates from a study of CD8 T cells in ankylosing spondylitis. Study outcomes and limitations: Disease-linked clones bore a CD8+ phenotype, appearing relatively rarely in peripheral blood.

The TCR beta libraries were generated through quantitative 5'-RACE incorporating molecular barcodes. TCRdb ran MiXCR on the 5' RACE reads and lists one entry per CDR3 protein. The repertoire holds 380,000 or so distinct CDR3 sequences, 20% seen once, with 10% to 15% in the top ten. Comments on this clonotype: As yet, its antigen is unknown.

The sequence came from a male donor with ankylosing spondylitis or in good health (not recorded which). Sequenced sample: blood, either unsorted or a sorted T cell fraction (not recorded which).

Here the CDR3 reads CASGESTDTQYF. The CDR3, as DNA: TGTGCCTCGGGGGAATCGACAGATACGCAGTATTTT. The chain recombines TRBV7-3 with TRBJ2-3, with TRBD2 as a possible D gene (6 bases). Germline CDR1 is SGHTA and CDR2 is FQGTGA. This CDR3 comprises 12 residues. V was cut by 11 bases and J by 3 bases, with 12 bases left in between.